The 12 T cell receptor beta chains in this list originate from one sample, sequenced in a study of T cells in Graves' hyperthyroidism and ophthalmopathy (dated by TCRdb to between 2018 and 2021). To prepare the library, multiplex PCR was applied. TCRdb lists the instrument as Illumina HiSeq 2000. Amplification of TCR beta CDR3 regions was carried out from RNA transcripts. A first-round RT-PCR of the TCR CDR3 used the HTBI primer set with the Qiagen OneStep RT-PCR kit. TCRdb's own reprocessing of the public reads used fastp at Q25 and MiXCR and kept productive beta chains. Records with the same CDR3 protein are collapsed into one entry carrying the most frequent genes and DNA. The table for this sample lists about 280,000 distinct CDR3 sequences; less than 30% of them were counted only once. The ten largest make up approximately 30% of the sample. Sequencing input: blood. The receptor set was obtained from a man in his forties or fifties with Graves' hyperthyroidism that later progressed to Graves' ophthalmopathy.

This clonotype was seen at least ten times. This chain connects TRBV12-3 or TRBV12-4 to TRBJ2-3; no clear D. V was pared by 3 bases and J by 5 bases, with 3 bases between. The CDR3 has 11 amino acids. CDR3 amino acids: CASSLGDTQYF. For the CDR3, the DNA is TGTGCCAGCAGTTTGGGAGATACGCAGTATTTT.

This clonotype was seen ten or more times. V is TRBV2 and J is TRBJ1-2; D uncertain. CDR3 size: 15 residues. The V end lost 3 bases, the J end lost 0 bases, and 11 bases lay between the germline ends. Germline assignment: CDR1 SNHLY and CDR2 FYNNEI. DNA for the CDR3: TGTGCCAGCAGTGATAGACCGACCTCTAACTATGGCTACACCTTC. The encoded protein is CASSDRPTSNYGYTF.

The sample holds many counts of this clonotype. The chain has TRBV28 and TRBJ2-4, with TRBD2 matching over 12 bases. Looked up from germline, CDR1 is MDHEN and CDR2 is SYDVKM. The length of the CDR3 is 19 residues. Trimming cost V 3 bases and J 0 bases; bases outside gene matches: 9. CDR3 DNA sequence: TGTGCCAGCAGTTTCCCTACTAGCGGGAGGACCGTAGCCAAAAACATTCAGTACTTC. The encoded protein is CASSFPTSGRTVAKNIQYF.

CDR3 in amino acids: CASSINRNTEAFF. The CDR3 DNA sequence: TGTGCCAGTAGTATAAATCGGAACACTGAAGCTTTCTTT. The V call is TRBV19, the J call TRBJ1-1; D remains unclear. Germline loops: CDR1 LNHDA, CDR2 SQIVND (reference sequence). Trimming removed 2 bases from V and 1 base from J, with 5 bases in between. There are 13 residues in the CDR3. The complete variable domain, with remaining parts taken from reference TRBV19 and TRBJ1-1, reads DGGITQSPKYLFRKEGQNVTLSCEQNLNHDAMYWYRQDPGQGLRLIYYSQIVNDFQKGDIAEGYSVSREKKESFPLTVTSAQKNPTAFYLCASSINRNTEAFFGQGTRLTVV.

This clonotype was seen only a few times. The gene calls are TRBV28 and TRBJ1-1; no clear D. Deletions cut 2 bases from V and 11 bases from J, with 12 bases between. Germline CDR1 and CDR2: MDHEN and SYDVKM. The CDR3 runs to 12 residues. CDR3 coding DNA: TGTGCCAGCAGTTTAAGCGGGATGTCGGCTTTCTTT. This gives the protein CASSLSGMSAFF.

This clonotype appeared many times. The rearrangement links TRBV6-2 or TRBV6-3 to TRBJ1-2, with D possibly matching TRBD1 (5 bases). Per the germline V gene, CDR1 is MNHEY and CDR2 is SVGEGT. The ends were cut back, 7 bases at V and 4 bases at J, with 19 bases in the middle. The CDR3 consists of 15 residues. CDR3 nucleotides: TGTGCCAGCAATAGGGCCATCCAGGGAGCCTATGGCTACACCTTC. As protein: CASNRAIQGAYGYTF.

The chain links TRBV12-3 or TRBV12-4 to TRBJ1-2, with unresolved D. The CDR3 length is 14 residues. Trimming pared 6 bases from V and 6 bases from J, leaving 17 bases between. This CDR3 is CASRAPFREDGYTF. CDR3 sequence (DNA): TGTGCCAGCAGGGCTCCGTTTCGGGAAGATGGCTACACCTTC.

This clonotype was detected many times. This rearrangement joins TRBV29-1 to TRBJ1-2; D might be TRBD1 (6 bases). The V gene lost 4 bases and the J gene lost 8 bases, with 17 bases spanning the gap. Germline CDR1 reads SQVTM; CDR2 reads ANQGSEA. The CDR3 runs 13 residues. The CDR3 region has the DNA TGCAGCGTTGTGGGGGCGGGGGTTAAAGGCTACACCTTC. Its protein product is CSVVGAGVKGYTF.

This clonotype appeared many times. The V and J genes are TRBV18 and TRBJ1-1; TRBD1 is a possible D gene (5 bases). This CDR3 is 15 amino acids long. With 4 bases removed from V and 0 bases from J, the gap between germline ends came to 12 bases. CDR1 and CDR2 from the germline V gene are KGHSH and LQKENI. CDR3 in DNA: TGTGCCAGCTCACACCCGGGACGGATGAACACTGAAGCTTTCTTT. It encodes CASSHPGRMNTEAFF.

This clonotype was seen ten or more times. The rearrangement joins TRBV18 to TRBJ2-7; the D is unclear. The CDR3 is 14 residues long. The germline V and J ends were trimmed by 5 bases and 2 bases, with 13 bases remaining between them. CDR1 is KGHSH and CDR2 is LQKENI in the germline V gene. CDR3 sequence: CASSNDGLAYEQYF. The CDR3 bases are TGTGCCAGCTCAAACGACGGGTTGGCCTACGAGCAGTACTTC.

This clonotype was counted many times. The chain has TRBV20-1 and TRBJ2-5; D tentatively fits TRBD1 or TRBD2 (5 bases each). Germline lookup yields CDR1 DFQATT and CDR2 SNEGSKA (reference sequence). CDR3 length equals 13 residues. The V end was cut by 3 bases, the J end by 2 bases, with 10 bases between. The DNA of the CDR3 is TGCAGTGCTAGCGGGGCGAGACAAGAGACCCAGTACTTC. Translating gives CSASGARQETQYF.

This clonotype was observed at least ten times. The chain recombines TRBV6-2 or TRBV6-3 with TRBJ2-7, with 10 bases identical to TRBD2. CDR1 is MNHEY, CDR2 SVGEGT, per germline. The CDR3 covers 20 residues. Losses at the gene ends were 3 bases for V and 2 bases for J; bases not matched to a gene: 19. Here the CDR3 reads CASSYVGPGLARSQTYEQYF. As DNA, the CDR3 is TGTGCCAGCAGTTATGTGGGACCGGGACTAGCGCGATCCCAAACCTACGAGCAGTACTTC.